The rows below give T cell receptor beta chains drawn from one sample of a study of regulatory T cells in long-lasting Graves disease. TCRdb analysed the multiplex PCR reads with MiXCR anew, one entry per CDR3 protein. Of roughly 400,000 distinct CDR3 sequences listed, around 21% were seen once; the top ten hold about a fifth. The sequenced sample was peripheral blood mononuclear cells (PBMCs), obtained when the disease was refractory, from a patient treated with antithyroid drugs. Receptors were obtained from a female donor with Graves disease. CDR3s include the opening cysteine and the closing phenylalanine or tryptophan.

v_call cdr3_aa
TRBV6-1 CASRTRRDKNTEAFF
TRBV7-2 CASSLALNIQYF
TRBV7-2 CASSLSGQFIQPQHF
TRBV6-1 CASSSTGASEAFF
TRBV11-2 CASSPERSTEAFF
TRBV20-1 CSGGPEETQYF
TRBV6-1 CASSRRDSGVDTEAFF
TRBV7-2 CASSLVPSGKAETQYF
TRBV20-1 CSARDMGQGTYEQYF
TRBV7-2 CASSDRVRNGQETQYF
TRBV11-2 CASSSPPPGSDSYEQYF
TRBV4-3 CASSQDLGDSYEQYF
TRBV5-1 CASSTGGVFSEQYF
TRBV20-1 CSAHSGLAAYEQYF
TRBV19 CASSMGEGGYEQYF
TRBV14 CASSQDRRVEGANTEAFF
TRBV7-2 CASSTSGGAYEQYF
TRBV11-2 CASSLNPSWESADTGELFF
TRBV27 CASSLSGETGAYEQYF
TRBV7-8 CASSPPGRGVETQYF
TRBV28 CASSDPGRGNTIYF
TRBV19 CASNIPGQNTEAFF
TRBV20-1 CSAPARLAGGLIQETQYF
TRBV28 CASSRGTSGRTKNIQYF
TRBV14 CASSPELGSGQFF
TRBV12-3/TRBV12-4 CASTDDRGLWSTEAFF
TRBV7-2 CASSLDGLAGGFYEQYF
TRBV6-1 CASRQAGGTYEQYF
TRBV30 CAWKVPISSYNSPLHF
TRBV2 CASSDFQGAGTQYF
TRBV11-2 CASSRLAGTKLAKNIQYF
TRBV7-3 CASSVDGGSYEQYF
TRBV20-1 CSARVTEYGYTF
TRBV3-1 CASSPETSGTETQYF
TRBV28 CASSLSSGSAGELFF
TRBV20-1 CSARDLDWGEVGGLNEQFF
TRBV30 CAWSVKAGTYGYTF
TRBV7-6 CASSLDADLNTEAFF
TRBV11-2 CASSLDRGFEQYF
TRBV6-2/TRBV6-3 CASSFEGRTGELFF
TRBV20-1 CSASLIQETQYF
TRBV7-2 CASHLGGSPHQQYF